Each of the 12 T cell receptor beta chains below was sequenced from the same sample in a study of T-cell memory formation after mild COVID-19. TCRdb re-called the 5' RACE reads with MiXCR, one entry per CDR3 protein. Here the sample spans 300,000 to 350,000 distinct CDR3 sequences, 15% to 20% being singletons. The sample taken for sequencing was PBMCs or a T cell subset sorted from them (not recorded which). The receptors were sampled from a man aged 18-30 years who had mild COVID-19 (a few samples of this study predate the infection). Cell type and time point are not known.

The CDR3 DNA is TGTGCCAGCAGCCGGGGGGGCCCTTACGAGCAGTACTTC. Translating gives CASSRGGPYEQYF. The chain couples TRBV7-9 to TRBJ2-7; TRBD2 agrees at 8 bases. The trim removed 5 bases at V and 4 bases at J, leaving 4 bases unmatched. The germline gives CDR1 SEHNR, CDR2 FQNEAQ (reference sequence). CDR3 length equals 13 residues.

The chain employs TRBV4-3 and TRBJ2-4; D may match TRBD1 or TRBD2 (5 bases each). Germline V lookup: CDR1 LGHNA, CDR2 YSLEER. This CDR3 has 13 residues. Deletions cut 4 bases from V and 8 bases from J, with 12 bases between. CDR3 nucleotide sequence: TGCGCCAGCAGCCGGACGGTGGGGGACATTCAGTACTTC. This translates into CASSRTVGDIQYF.

The V and J genes are TRBV11-2 and TRBJ2-1, with TRBD2 matching 8 bases. CDR1 and CDR2 from the germline V gene are SGHAT and FQNNGV. V dropped 0 bases and J dropped 3; count of bases not matched to a gene: 4. The CDR3 covers 16 residues. CDR3 sequence reads: CASSLDAGGYYNEQFF. CDR3 coding DNA: TGTGCCAGCAGCTTAGACGCGGGGGGATACTACAATGAGCAGTTCTTC.

The chain carries TRBV5-1 and TRBJ2-5, with 7 bases that match TRBD1. Trimming cost V 4 bases and J 0 bases; bases outside gene matches: 6. The CDR3 contains 15 residues. Germline CDR1 and CDR2: SGHRS and YFSETQ. As DNA, the CDR3 is TGCGCCAGCAGCCATAGGGACAGCTACCAAGAGACCCAGTACTTC. This gives the protein CASSHRDSYQETQYF.

The chain recombines TRBV29-1 with TRBJ2-7; TRBD1 might be the D (5 bases). CDR1 is SQVTM and CDR2 is ANQGSEA in the germline V gene. This CDR3 contains 13 residues. The germline V and J ends were trimmed by 7 bases and 0 bases, with 13 bases remaining between them. The CDR3 spells CSGIDSISYEQYF. CDR3 nucleotides: TGCAGCGGTATAGACAGCATCTCCTACGAGCAGTACTTC.

The J gene is TRBJ1-1, the V gene TRBV7-2; D is unclear. The CDR3 consists of 13 residues. Trimming pared 4 bases from V and 2 bases from J, leaving 8 bases between. The germline CDR1 and CDR2 sequences are SGHTA and FQGNSA. The CDR3 sequence: CASSSVINTEAFF. DNA of the CDR3: TGTGCCAGCAGCTCAGTGATTAACACTGAAGCTTTCTTT.

There are a few counts of this clonotype. V usage is TRBV11-2 and J usage is TRBJ2-4, with D perhaps TRBD1 or TRBD2 (5 bases each). This CDR3 has 18 amino acids. Trimming left V 0 bases short and J 0 bases short, with 15 bases between. From germline, CDR1 is SGHAT and CDR2 FQNNGV. DNA of the CDR3: TGTGCCAGCAGCTTAGATGTATGGGGACCCCCAGCCAAAAACATTCAGTACTTC. Translation gives CASSLDVWGPPAKNIQYF.

This clonotype was seen only a few times. This sequence joins TRBV29-1 and TRBJ2-7; D might be TRBD2 (6 bases). Germline V CDR1 and CDR2: SQVTM, ANQGSEA. V lost 0 bases and J lost 10, with 16 bases in between. CDR3 length: 13 amino acids. CDR3 in amino acids: CSVEEIGTASQYF. In DNA form, the CDR3 reads TGCAGCGTTGAAGAGATCGGGACTGCTTCCCAGTACTTC.

The chain combines TRBV24-1 with TRBJ2-7; D unclear. The CDR3 is 12 residues long. CDR1 is KGHDR and CDR2 is SFDVKD in the germline V gene. V lost 12 bases to trimming and J lost 2 bases, with 13 bases between them. CDR3 region: CASRRRPYEQYF. DNA of the CDR3: TGTGCCTCCCGCCGTAGACCCTACGAGCAGTACTTC.

CDR3 residues: CASSPPGTGLSYGYTF. The CDR3 nucleotides are TGTGCCAGCAGCCCGCCCGGGACAGGGTTATCCTATGGCTACACCTTC. The rearrangement links TRBV14 to TRBJ1-2; 9 positions agree with TRBD1. CDR1 is SGHDN, CDR2 FVKESK, per germline. With V trimmed by 4 bases and J by 4 bases, 10 bases remained unmatched. This CDR3 has 16 residues.

The chain employs TRBV5-5 and TRBJ1-2; perhaps TRBD1 as D (5 bases). Trimming took off 0 bases at V and 3 bases at J, with 15 bases between the two ends. Germline CDR1 SGHKS, CDR2 YYEKEE (reference sequence). CDR3 length: 16 amino acids. This CDR3 is CASSLVNQGSDYGYTF. The DNA for the CDR3 is TGTGCCAGCAGCTTGGTCAATCAGGGTTCGGACTATGGCTACACCTTC.

This clonotype was picked up a small number of times. The genes are TRBV12-3 or TRBV12-4 and TRBJ1-6; 10 bases align to TRBD1. Germline trimming cut 3 bases from V and 9 bases from J; bases unmatched to any gene: 5. CDR3 size: 15 residues. The CDR3 DNA sequence: TGTGCCAGCAGTTTCCTGACAGGGGGCTCTTCACCCCTCCACTTT. Protein product: CASSFLTGGSSPLHF.